Listed below are T cell receptor beta chains from one sample, sequenced in a study of blood T cell repertoires in COVID-19. Some clones are missing from TCRdb's copy, which holds only in-frame ones; the method was immunoSEQ multiplex PCR. The sample has about 220,000 clones; around 82% are singletons. Sequenced: peripheral blood. These receptors originate from a woman aged 40 to 50 with active or convalescent COVID-19. The CDR3 runs from the conserved cysteine through the conserved F or W. The D gene is left open where the match is weak.

TRBV6-5	TRBD1	TRBJ2-5	CASRRQGKETQYF
TRBV2	TRBD1	TRBJ1-1	CASTWTGQAFF
TRBV19	TRBD2	TRBJ2-3	CASSIYGGGAADTQYF
TRBV7-3	-	TRBJ1-5	CASSYPWHPQPQHF
TRBV7-9	-	TRBJ2-1	CASSSAQGGNEQFF
TRBV7-2	-	TRBJ1-6	CASSFGVNSPLHF
TRBV4-2	TRBD2	TRBJ2-7	CASSLLALSGRAAEQYF
TRBV27	-	TRBJ1-1	CASRTAMTEAFF
TRBV18	-	TRBJ2-7	CASSPRDNYEQYF
TRBV12-3/TRBV12-4	-	TRBJ2-1	CASSPRNEQFF
TRBV7-9	-	TRBJ1-2	CASSLVSSFYGYTF
TRBV5-4	-	TRBJ1-1	CASSPAGQTEAFF
TRBV9	-	TRBJ1-1	CASSVEYRQTNTEAFF
TRBV10-1	TRBD1	TRBJ2-1	CASSEQTGRNEQFF
TRBV19	-	TRBJ2-7	CASSIGGHLYEQYF
TRBV24-1	TRBD1	TRBJ1-2	CATSDPGTVYGYTF
TRBV11-2	TRBD2	TRBJ2-1	CASSPVVPSSGTYNEQFF
TRBV30	-	TRBJ1-6	CAWDRVTKGDSPLHF
TRBV6-1	TRBD1	TRBJ2-7	CASSEMRQGRPSSYEQYF
TRBV7-9	-	TRBJ2-7	CASSYQGGLDEQYF
TRBV28	TRBD1	TRBJ2-7	CASSIYYRGRGEQYF
TRBV6-6	-	TRBJ2-7	CASTIGGEQYF
TRBV9	TRBD1	TRBJ1-5	CASSVIKGQGQPQHF
TRBV11-2	TRBD1	TRBJ2-3	CASSLAGGADTQYF
TRBV28	-	TRBJ2-2	CASKGTFYPFGELFF
TRBV6-5	-	TRBJ2-5	CASSYSGARETQYF
TRBV19	-	TRBJ2-2	CASSLMPGLRITGELFF
TRBV4-1	-	TRBJ1-1	CASSREGWTEAFF
TRBV27	-	TRBJ2-1	CASSSPQGLREQFF
TRBV9	TRBD1	TRBJ1-1	CASSVAGTGDTEAFF
TRBV29-1	TRBD1	TRBJ1-2	CSSGQGSGYTF
TRBV28	-	TRBJ1-2	CASSSGGATHNYGYTF
TRBV28	-	TRBJ1-2	CASSFQDGYTF
TRBV5-5	-	TRBJ2-3	CASSLDSRGQGGTDTQYF
TRBV7-2	TRBD1	TRBJ1-2	CASRTGTGIHGYTF
TRBV7-2	TRBD1	TRBJ2-2	CASSRPGQTYTGELFF